These T cell receptor beta chains were read from a single sample in a study of PD-L1 blockade in urothelial cancer. Clones were read by immunoSEQ multiplex PCR, and TCRdb kept only the in-frame ones, dropping some. The sample holds about 120,000 clones, 85% to 90% seen once. This material consisted of PBMCs, taken around atezolizumab (anti-PD-L1) treatment. The receptor source for this set is a man aged 60 to 69 with urothelial cancer. Each CDR3 is given without its conserved first and last residue. For some rows the clone size is stated as once, few or many, or as a class when expanded; others skip it.

v_gene	abundance	j_gene	CDR3aa
TRBV29-1	.	TRBJ2-1	SVLGLAGNNEQF
TRBV28	.	TRBJ1-5	ASSSTVSNQPQH
TRBV28	.	TRBJ2-7	ASSPQGYEQY
TRBV7-3	.	TRBJ2-1	ASSPDAGGLYNEQF
TRBV6-6	once	TRBJ1-1	ASGTLGGWNTEAF
TRBV7-7	.	TRBJ2-5	ASSLLNSLQETQY
TRBV5-1	.	TRBJ1-4	ASSLSTANEKLF
TRBV28	.	TRBJ2-7	ASSVPRRAGGNEQY
TRBV5-3	.	TRBJ1-5	ARPPWDRQEHNQPQH
TRBV11-2	.	TRBJ2-1	ASSFSGGAYNEQF
TRBV5-1	.	TRBJ2-6	ASSEQGFGANVLT
TRBV6-5	.	TRBJ1-2	ASSYDHAGNYGYT
TRBV28	once	TRBJ2-7	ASSLRGAYEQY
TRBV4-3	.	TRBJ1-6	ASSQDFSGYNSPLH
TRBV6-4	.	TRBJ2-3	ASAAQGLGTDTQY
TRBV13	.	TRBJ2-7	ASSPGGEEYEQY
TRBV19	.	TRBJ2-3	ASSIERAPGYTDTQY
TRBV6-5	.	TRBJ2-7	ASSPRGEGVREQY
TRBV6-5	.	TRBJ1-5	ASSSGTDSNQPQH
TRBV27	.	TRBJ2-7	ASRPVLAGGPYEQY
TRBV28	.	TRBJ2-2	ASRLGWGQGNPGELF
TRBV11-3	.	TRBJ1-1	ASSLARGEVNTEAF
TRBV6-1	.	TRBJ1-1	ASINRGLNTEAF
TRBV11-2	.	TRBJ2-7	ASSSGLSYEQY
TRBV10-1	many	TRBJ1-1	ASSPYTGNTEAF
TRBV6-1	.	TRBJ1-1	ASSAVMNTEAF
TRBV28	.	TRBJ1-1	ASSSPGQGLTF
TRBV5-4	.	TRBJ1-3	ASSLGGGLSGNTIY
TRBV9	.	TRBJ2-7	ASSVAPTAQTYEQY
TRBV2	.	TRBJ2-2	ASRGLAGKKYTGELF
TRBV7-3	.	TRBJ2-2	ASSLAGGLNTGELF
TRBV7-2	.	TRBJ1-5	ASSLIGTGNQPQH
TRBV4-2	.	TRBJ2-5	ASSQEAGREETQY
TRBV6-1	few	TRBJ1-1	ASSPLHTEAF
TRBV7-7	.	TRBJ2-5	ASSFNSQETQY
TRBV6-5	.	TRBJ2-3	ASGLTGGNRDTQY
TRBV7-2	.	TRBJ1-1	ASSYQGDTEAF
TRBV23-1	.	TRBJ1-1	ASSQSGTGDTEAF
TRBV6-1	.	TRBJ1-2	ASSASGTGTRGYT
TRBV2	.	TRBJ1-1	ASSEGQGSPEAF
TRBV5-1	.	TRBJ2-1	ASSLDSGFGNEQF
TRBV9	.	TRBJ2-3	ASSVDPGQGGLAGGGTSTDTQY
TRBV11-3	.	TRBJ2-3	ASSPGTSGNTDTQY
TRBV11-3	.	TRBJ1-1	ASSADGGSNTEAF
TRBV6-1	.	TRBJ1-3	ASSEMAGGTIY
TRBV6-5	.	TRBJ1-2	ATHRDNYGYT
TRBV30	.	TRBJ2-5	AQLADLGETQY
TRBV10-1	.	TRBJ2-1	ASSSAWGDEQF
TRBV29-1	.	TRBJ2-7	SVGLSLAGPGHEQY
TRBV5-1	.	TRBJ2-3	ASSFPAGGSTDTQY
TRBV6-1	.	TRBJ1-6	ASSEAQGYNSPLH
TRBV27	.	TRBJ1-2	ASSSNREGGYT
TRBV7-8	.	TRBJ2-1	ASSPSPLVGQF
TRBV5-6	.	TRBJ2-1	ASSLGGTSGSII
TRBV2	.	TRBJ2-3	ASSEAILAGSTDTQY
TRBV28	once	TRBJ1-5	ASSQGTGNQPQH
TRBV5-1	.	TRBJ1-1	ASSWGEGGNTEAF